This TCR beta chain was documented in a study of response to subunit inactivated influenza vaccine. From the RT-PCR reads, TCRdb called clonotypes with MiXCR, one entry per CDR3 protein. The sample has 500,000 to 700,000 distinct CDR3 sequences; less than 25% are singletons. This CDR3 is 14 amino acids long. CDR1 is PRHDT, CDR2 FYEKMQ, per germline (reference sequence). Between the trimmed V and J ends, which lost 2 bases and 5 bases, there was a span of 9 bases. These data also formed part of another study, on T cells expressing NK-cell markers. That work adds: TCR beta cDNA was generated via 5'RACE template switching incorporating UMIs. Just one sequenced donor of eight was HCMV-seronegative, while seven were seropositive.

This rearrangement joins TRBV13 to TRBJ1-4; D not certain. The sample was CD4+ T cells sorted from PBMCs, taken 11 to 12 days after vaccination. The TCR comes from a man in his fifties who received an inactivated influenza vaccine. CDR3 bases: TGTGCCAGCAGCTTAACGCCAGTGAATGAAAAACTGTTTTTT. It encodes CASSLTPVNEKLFF.